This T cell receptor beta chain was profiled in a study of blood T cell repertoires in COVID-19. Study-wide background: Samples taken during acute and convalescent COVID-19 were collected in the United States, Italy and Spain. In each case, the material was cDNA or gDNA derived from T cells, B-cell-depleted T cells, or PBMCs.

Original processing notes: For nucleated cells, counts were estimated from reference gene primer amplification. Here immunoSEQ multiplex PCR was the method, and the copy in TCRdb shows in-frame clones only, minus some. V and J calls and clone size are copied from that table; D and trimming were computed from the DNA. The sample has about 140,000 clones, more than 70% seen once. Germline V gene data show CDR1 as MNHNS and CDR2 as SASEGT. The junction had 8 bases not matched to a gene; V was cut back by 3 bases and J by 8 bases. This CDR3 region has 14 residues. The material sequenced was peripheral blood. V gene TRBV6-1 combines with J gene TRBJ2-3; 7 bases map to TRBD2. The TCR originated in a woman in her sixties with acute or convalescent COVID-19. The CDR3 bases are TGTGCCAGCAGTGAGCCGGGGGGTAGGTTTACGCAGTATTTT. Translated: CASSEPGGRFTQYF.